Presented here are 5 T cell receptor beta chains from one specimen sequenced in a study of regulatory T cells in long-lasting Graves disease. Stated time point: newly diagnosed GD, antithyroid drugs for less than 3 months. Preparation of the TCR library used RNA extracted from PBMCs. Combining iRepertoire HTBI primers with Arm-PCR of CDR3 regions, the authors built TCR beta libraries. One entry per CDR3 protein, called by TCRdb with MiXCR from the multiplex PCR reads. Found here are about 560,000 distinct CDR3 sequences, around 16% of them singletons; the top ten hold about 11%. The same data also contributed to another study, on T cells in Graves' hyperthyroidism and ophthalmopathy.

Sequenced here: peripheral blood mononuclear cells (PBMCs), sampled at new diagnosis, from a patient treated with antithyroid drugs. The receptors come from a man younger than 35 with Graves disease.

This clonotype was counted ten times or more. The chain has TRBV27 and TRBJ2-6; 7 positions agree with TRBD1. The CDR3 spans 16 residues. The V gene's germline CDR1 is MNHEY and CDR2 SMNVEV (reference sequence). The V and J ends lost 6 bases and 1 base, in that order; junction bases with no gene match: 6. CDR3 protein: CASSRTGVSGANVLTF. In nucleotides, the CDR3 is TGTGCCAGCAGCCGGACAGGAGTATCTGGGGCCAACGTCCTGACTTTC.

This clonotype has more than one count but fewer than ten. The V call is TRBV5-1, the J call TRBJ2-7, with 8 bases fitting TRBD1. V trimming: 3 bases; J trimming: 3 bases; junction bases outside the gene matches: 5. This CDR3 spans 14 amino acids. Germline-derived CDR1 and CDR2 are SGHRS and YFSETQ. For the CDR3, the DNA is TGCGCCAGCAGCTCGGGACAGGAGAACTACGAGCAGTACTTC. This gives the protein CASSSGQENYEQYF.

This clonotype was seen a handful of times. The genes are TRBV6-1 and TRBJ2-6, with 8 nucleotides matching TRBD1. Germline assignment: CDR1 MNHNS and CDR2 SASEGT. This CDR3 is built from 18 residues. The ends lost 3 bases at V and 2 bases at J; junction bases unmatched: 9. The CDR3 bases are TGTGCCAGCAGTGATCAGGCAGGGGGCGCGACTGGGGCCAACGTCCTGACTTTC. The encoded protein is CASSDQAGGATGANVLTF.

This clonotype appeared a few times. The chain uses TRBV18 and TRBJ2-7; 7 bases are shared with TRBD1. The V gene end was trimmed by 2 bases and the J gene end by 4 bases; junction bases not matched to a gene: 8. CDR3 length: 15 residues. Germline assignment: CDR1 KGHSH and CDR2 LQKENI. For the CDR3, the DNA is TGTGCCAGCTCACCATCTCCGGGACAGTCATACGAGCAGTACTTC. Translation: CASSPSPGQSYEQYF.

This clonotype showed up many times. The chain couples TRBV5-1 to TRBJ2-3; D not certain. Germline CDR1 SGHRS, CDR2 YFSETQ. The CDR3 is 14 amino acids. The V end lost 7 bases, the J end lost 2 bases, and 14 bases lay between the germline ends. CDR3 sequence: CASRSGSYTDTQYF. In DNA, the CDR3 is TGCGCCAGCCGCTCTGGGTCATACACAGATACGCAGTATTTT.